A selection of T cell receptor beta chains follows, all from one sample in a study of shared clonotypes between healthy human individuals. Libraries were prepared by immunoSEQ multiplex PCR; TCRdb keeps only in-frame clonotypes and omits some of them. In the table there are about 2 million clones, about 94% of which are singletons. Sequences were obtained from naive CD8+ T cells sorted from blood. These receptors were obtained from a young man in good health. Both conserved end residues are part of each CDR3. Fields, in order: V gene, D gene, J gene, clone size, CDR3 protein, CDR3 DNA. A D gene is named only where the DNA matches it firmly. Size tells how often a clone was seen (once, few, many) or the class of an expanded clone, and some rows leave it out.

>TRBV5-4|-|TRBJ1-2|-
CASSPDRANYGYTF
TGTGCCAGCAGCCCGGACAGAGCTAACTATGGCTACACCTTC
>TRBV7-2|-|TRBJ2-7|-
CASSFAYEQYF
TGTGCCAGCAGCTTTGCCTACGAGCAGTACTTC
>TRBV6-9|-|TRBJ1-1|-
CAQDFDMNTEAFF
TGTGCCCAGGATTTTGACATGAACACTGAAGCTTTCTTT
>TRBV9|-|TRBJ2-1|-
CASSVGTVYNEQFF
TGTGCCAGCAGCGTAGGGACCGTCTACAATGAGCAGTTCTTC
>TRBV7-6|-|TRBJ2-2|-
CASRVGGGANTGELFF
TGTGCCAGCAGAGTCGGAGGAGGGGCAAACACCGGGGAGCTGTTTTTT
>TRBV27|-|TRBJ1-5|-
CASSLIVDQPQHF
TGTGCCAGCAGTTTGATTGTGGATCAGCCCCAGCATTTT
>TRBV18|TRBD2|TRBJ2-7|-
CASSPGTSYEQYF
TGTGCCAGCTCACCAGGGACTAGCTACGAGCAGTACTTC
>TRBV5-6|-|TRBJ2-7|-
CASSMPGEGSYEQYF
TGTGCCAGCAGCATGCCCGGAGAGGGGTCCTACGAGCAGTACTTC
>TRBV7-8|-|TRBJ2-7|-
CATGPGTNEFYEQYF
TGTGCCACGGGACCTGGGACCAACGAATTTTACGAGCAGTACTTC
>TRBV7-9|-|TRBJ2-2|-
CASSLSRVETGELFF
TGTGCCAGCAGCTTATCTAGGGTTGAAACCGGGGAGCTGTTTTTT
>TRBV11-2|-|TRBJ2-7|-
CASTRDGNSYEQYF
TGTGCCAGCACCAGGGACGGAAACTCCTACGAGCAGTACTTC
>TRBV6-5|TRBD1|TRBJ1-4|-
CASSYSTGGEGEKLFF
TGTGCCAGCAGTTACTCGACAGGGGGTGAGGGGGAAAAACTGTTTTTT
>TRBV28|-|TRBJ1-1|-
CASSPALLLNTEAFF
TGTGCCAGCAGTCCGGCACTATTATTGAACACTGAAGCTTTCTTT
>TRBV4-1|TRBD1|TRBJ1-1|-
CASSQDETGGLRAFF
TGCGCCAGCAGCCAGGACGAGACAGGGGGTCTTCGAGCTTTCTTT
>TRBV5-6|TRBD1|TRBJ2-7|-
CASSLAGQGLYEQYF
TGTGCCAGCAGCTTGGCGGGACAGGGTCTTTACGAGCAGTACTTC
>TRBV7-9|-|TRBJ2-3|-
CASSLGSGTDTQYF
TGTGCCAGCAGCTTAGGATCAGGGACAGATACGCAGTATTTT
>TRBV6-5|TRBD1|TRBJ2-1|-
CASRERGGLNEQFF
TGTGCCAGCAGGGAAAGAGGGGGCCTAAATGAGCAGTTCTTC
>TRBV9|TRBD1|TRBJ2-3|-
CASSVGQGGEDTQYF
TGTGCCAGCAGCGTCGGACAGGGGGGTGAAGATACGCAGTATTTT
>TRBV28|TRBD1|TRBJ2-5|-
CASSTRTGNQETQYF
TGTGCCAGCAGCACTCGGACAGGGAACCAAGAGACCCAGTACTTC
>TRBV5-6|TRBD1|TRBJ1-5|-
CASSLALTGSNQPQHF
TGTGCCAGCAGCTTGGCCTTGACAGGGAGCAATCAGCCCCAGCATTTT
>TRBV11-2|-|TRBJ1-6|few
CASSLDNSPLHF
TGTGCCAGCAGCTTAGATAATTCACCCCTCCACTTT
>TRBV27|-|TRBJ1-4|-
CASSSTGTNEKLFF
TGTGCCAGCAGTTCGACCGGGACTAATGAAAAACTGTTTTTT